A single sample gave rise to the 29 T cell receptor beta chains below, sequenced in a study of post-analysis software for immune sequencing data. Their target antigens are unknown. The study, taken as a whole, reports: The study found TRBV5-6, TRBV5-1 and TRBV20-1 among roughly 5 TRBV segments more frequent in patients than controls.

Researchers reported that TCR beta cDNA libraries carried unique molecular identifiers. One entry per CDR3 protein results from TCRdb running MiXCR on the PCR reads. The sample shows 750,000 to 900,000 distinct CDR3 sequences, roughly 50% of them seen only once. The sequencing input was blood. The source of these receptors is a girl aged 10 to 17 with multiple sclerosis.

In its sample, this clonotype was seen once. The CDR3 coding sequence is TGTGCCAGCTCAATTGGGGGGGACACTGAAGCTTTCTTT. Protein sequence: CASSIGGDTEAFF. The chain combines TRBV18 with TRBJ1-1; D is possibly TRBD1 (5 bases). Germline-derived CDR1 and CDR2 are KGHSH and LQKENI. This CDR3 spans 13 amino acids. V shed 5 bases and J shed 3 bases, with 10 bases lying between them.

This clonotype was found once. This chain connects TRBV12-3 or TRBV12-4 to TRBJ1-2; 11 bases fit TRBD1. The CDR3 consists of 16 residues. The V gene end was trimmed by 0 bases and the J gene end by 8 bases; junction bases not matched to a gene: 8. The CDR3, as DNA: TGTGCCAGCAGTTTAGCGGACAGGGGGCCATTGTGGGGCTACACCTTC. Amino acid sequence: CASSLADRGPLWGYTF.

The table lists this clonotype with a few counts. This chain uses TRBV12-3 or TRBV12-4 with TRBJ2-5; D remains ambiguous. The CDR3 loop spans 14 amino acids. Trimming took 5 bases from V and 2 from J, leaving 12 bases between them. The CDR3 region has the DNA TGTGCCAGCAGTCCCCCGGATGAACAAGAGACCCAGTACTTC. It is translated as CASSPPDEQETQYF.

A remark on this clonotype: A read error may produce the germline difference seen at one junction end. The CDR3 loop reads CASSPGRGRLNIQYF. The CDR3 nucleotides read TGCGCCAGTAGTCCCGGTAGGGGACGACTAAACATTCAGTACTTC. The genes are TRBV19 and TRBJ2-4; the D gene could be TRBD1 or TRBD2 (5 bases each). The CDR3 is 15 amino acids. In germline, CDR1 is LNHDA, CDR2 SQIVND (reference sequence).

The rearrangement links TRBV20-1 to TRBJ2-7, with 12 bases matching TRBD2. The length of the CDR3 is 15 residues. With V trimmed by 2 bases and J by 3 bases, 5 bases remained unmatched. Germline CDR1 reads DFQATT; CDR2 reads SNEGSKA (reference sequence). CDR3 sequence reads: CSARSPSGGDYEQYF. CDR3 in DNA: TGCAGTGCTAGATCCCCTAGCGGGGGGGACTACGAGCAGTACTTC.

The table lists this clonotype with a few counts. The V gene is TRBV14, the J gene TRBJ2-1; possible D gene TRBD1, 6 bases. CDR3 size: 16 residues. Trimming removed 0 bases at V and 4 bases at J, with 13 bases between. Germline assignment: CDR1 SGHDN and CDR2 FVKESK. Here the CDR3 reads CASSQESGTSYNEQFF. The CDR3 DNA follows: TGTGCCAGCAGCCAAGAATCCGGGACATCTTACAATGAGCAGTTCTTC.

This clonotype appeared once. V and J are TRBV12-3 or TRBV12-4 and TRBJ2-2; D possibly corresponds to TRBD2 (6 bases). The V end was cut by 6 bases, the J end by 3 bases, with 11 bases between. CDR3 size: 14 residues. CDR3 region: CASRVPGDTGELFF. Here the CDR3 DNA reads TGTGCCAGCAGGGTCCCGGGGGACACCGGGGAGCTGTTTTTT.

This clonotype was seen only a few times. J is TRBJ2-6 and V is TRBV25-1, with 8 bases identical to TRBD1. Germline CDR1 and CDR2: MGHDK and SYGVNS. Trimming took 4 bases from V and 0 from J; bases not matched to a gene: 8. The CDR3 loop spans 18 amino acids. CDR3 amino acids: CASSAPGQVVSGANVLTF. In nucleotides, the CDR3 is TGTGCCAGCAGTGCTCCGGGACAGGTTGTCTCTGGGGCCAACGTCCTGACTTTC.

The chain combines TRBV11-2 with TRBJ2-5; TRBD1 might be the D (6 bases). V lost 3 bases to trimming and J lost 0 bases, with 17 bases between them. The CDR3 is 17 amino acids. Germline CDR1 reads SGHAT; CDR2 reads FQNNGV. This CDR3 reads CASSFPHHGTNQETQYF. Here the CDR3 DNA reads TGTGCCAGCAGCTTCCCACACCACGGGACAAACCAAGAGACCCAGTACTTC.

This clonotype was seen more than once but under ten times. V gene TRBV9 combines with J gene TRBJ2-7, with D possibly TRBD2 on 5 matching bases. V was clipped by 0 bases and J by 0 bases, with 7 bases between them. The CDR3 consists of 14 residues. From germline, CDR1 is SGDLS and CDR2 YYNGEE. CDR3 protein: CASSVEGSSYEQYF. CDR3 sequence (DNA): TGTGCCAGCAGCGTAGAAGGGAGCTCCTACGAGCAGTACTTC.

The V call is TRBV12-3 or TRBV12-4, the J call TRBJ2-7; D is perhaps TRBD1 or TRBD2 (6 bases each). CDR3 size: 14 residues. With 6 bases removed from V and 4 bases from J, the gap between germline ends came to 16 bases. The chain's CDR3 is CASSPSGARYEQYF. The CDR3 bases are TGTGCCAGCAGCCCCTCGGGGGCTAGGTACGAGCAGTACTTC.

The chain employs TRBV5-8 and TRBJ2-7; D ambiguous. This CDR3 comprises 16 residues. V dropped 0 bases and J dropped 5 bases, with 18 bases sitting between them. Germline V CDR1 and CDR2: SGHTS, YDEGEE. In DNA form, the CDR3 reads TGTGCCAGCAGCTTGGCCAATGGAGCAATGGGTGACGAGCAGTACTTC. Translating it yields CASSLANGAMGDEQYF.

This clonotype showed up just a few times. CDR3 bases: TGTGCCAGCAGTTACGCGGGAGGGGCAGAGACCCAGTACTTC. The encoded protein is CASSYAGGAETQYF. The chain recombines TRBV6-2 or TRBV6-3 with TRBJ2-5, with 9 positions matching TRBD2. Germline assignment: CDR1 MNHEY and CDR2 SVGEGT. This CDR3 has 14 amino acids. Trimming removed 2 bases from V and 4 bases from J; junction bases left unmatched: 2.

V usage is TRBV25-1 and J usage is TRBJ2-5; tentative D call: TRBD1 (5 bases). CDR1 MGHDK and CDR2 SYGVNS come from the germline V gene. V was cut by 8 bases and J by 11 bases, with 21 bases left in between. This CDR3 has 13 amino acids. CDR3 DNA sequence: TGTGCCAGCGTAGACGAAGCAGGGAATGAGCAGTACTTC. Amino acids: CASVDEAGNEQYF.

The chain joins TRBV5-1 to TRBJ2-5; D might be TRBD2 (5 bases). The CDR3 has 14 residues. The germline CDR1 and CDR2 sequences are SGHRS and YFSETQ. Trimming shortened V by 1 base and J by 0 bases, and 7 bases separated the two germline ends. The CDR3 protein is CASSLSGNQETQYF. The CDR3 nucleotides are TGCGCCAGCAGCTTGTCCGGGAACCAAGAGACCCAGTACTTC. Full variable domain (rest looked up from reference TRBV5-1 and TRBJ2-5): KAGVTQTPRYLIKTRGQQVTLSCSPISGHRSVSWYQQTPGQGLQFLFEYFSETQRNKGNFPGRFSGRQFSNSRSEMNVSTLELGDSALYLCASSLSGNQETQYFGPGTRLLVL.

The chain is built from TRBV7-8 and TRBJ1-4; possibly TRBD1 for D (5 bases). The ends were cut back, 4 bases at V and 5 bases at J, with 8 bases in the middle. Germline values: CDR1 SGHVS, CDR2 FQNEAQ. This CDR3 contains 13 residues. The CDR3 here is CASSWQGNEKLFF. CDR3 bases: TGTGCCAGCAGCTGGCAGGGAAATGAAAAACTGTTTTTT.

This clonotype was detected a few times. The chain has TRBV4-3 and TRBJ2-3, with D maybe TRBD2 (6 bases). Per the germline V gene, CDR1 is LGHNA and CDR2 is YSLEER. This CDR3 has 17 amino acids. Trimming stripped 0 bases from V and 2 bases from J, with 15 bases between. The CDR3 sequence: CASSQDGGSQYTDTQYF. The CDR3 nucleotides are TGCGCCAGCAGCCAAGATGGGGGGAGCCAGTACACAGATACGCAGTATTTT.

V and J are TRBV27 and TRBJ2-4, with 7 bases that match TRBD1. The CDR3 has 16 amino acids. Trimming cost V 5 bases and J 13 bases; bases outside gene matches: 20. The germline gives CDR1 MNHEY, CDR2 SMNVEV (reference sequence). The CDR3 region has the DNA TGTGCCAGCAGTATTACGCCGGGACAGAAAAGATTCAGGCAGTACTTC. It is translated as CASSITPGQKRFRQYF.

This clonotype showed up just once. The rearrangement uses TRBV7-9 and TRBJ2-1, with D unclear. The J call may be wrong; the DNA end is better matched by TRBJ2-7. The CDR3 is 14 amino acids. Germline CDR1 SEHNR, CDR2 FQNEAQ (reference sequence). The CDR3 nucleotides read TGTGCCAGCAGTCGAGAACACGACTCCTACGAGCAGTACTTC. Translating gives CASSREHDSYEQYF.

This clonotype was observed a handful of times. The genes are TRBV3-1 and TRBJ2-7; D is unclear. V was trimmed by 1 base and J by 3 bases, leaving 10 bases between them. CDR1 LGHDT and CDR2 YNNKEL come from the germline V gene (reference sequence). This CDR3 contains 14 residues. In DNA, the CDR3 is TGTGCCAGCAGCCAAGGAAACGGGTTCTACGAGCAGTACTTC. This sequence encodes CASSQGNGFYEQYF.

This clonotype was counted a few times. The chain combines TRBV20-1 with TRBJ1-2; D gene uncertain. The germline V gene has CDR1 DFQATT and CDR2 SNEGSKA (reference sequence). With 0 bases removed from V and 2 bases from J, the gap between germline ends came to 13 bases. The CDR3 consists of 15 residues. DNA of the CDR3: TGCAGTGCTAGAGACCAGTGGGCATCCAACTATGGCTACACCTTC. Residues: CSARDQWASNYGYTF.

The chain is built from TRBV29-1 and TRBJ1-2; the D is unclear. The V gene lost 2 bases and the J gene lost 7 bases, with 11 bases spanning the gap. This CDR3 is 12 amino acids long. Germline-derived CDR1 and CDR2 are SQVTM and ANQGSEA. CDR3 sequence: CSVETPSTGYTF. The DNA of the CDR3 is TGCAGCGTTGAAACTCCATCTACTGGCTACACCTTC.

The genes are TRBV6-6 and TRBJ2-5, with D perhaps TRBD1 or TRBD2 (5 bases each). CDR1 MNHNY and CDR2 SVGAGI come from the germline V gene (reference sequence). The CDR3 has 14 amino acids. Between the trimmed V and J ends, which lost 5 bases and 5 bases, there was a span of 15 bases. CDR3 loop: CASSIGTGRETQYF. The CDR3 nucleotides read TGTGCCAGCAGTATCGGGACGGGGCGGGAGACCCAGTACTTC.

This clonotype turned up a few times. The rearrangement uses TRBV25-1 and TRBJ2-5, with D hard to call. Germline-derived CDR1 and CDR2 are MGHDK and SYGVNS. CDR3 size: 15 residues. V was trimmed by 10 bases and J by 2 bases, leaving 20 bases between them. The CDR3 region has the DNA TGTGCCACCGCCCGAGAGTCTTTTGGTCAAGAGACCCAGTACTTC. Translation gives CATARESFGQETQYF.

In this sample, this clonotype turned up a few times. The CDR3 is CSVVWGATGELFF. CDR3 nucleotide sequence: TGCAGCGTCGTGTGGGGGGCTACCGGGGAGCTGTTTTTT. V usage is TRBV29-1 and J usage is TRBJ2-2; the D call may be TRBD1 or TRBD2 (6 bases each). Per the germline V gene, CDR1 is SQVTM and CDR2 is ANQGSEA. Trimming shortened V by 6 bases and J by 5 bases, and 13 bases separated the two germline ends. The CDR3 totals 13 residues.

This clonotype was counted between two and nine times. The chain has TRBV7-9 and TRBJ2-7; D may be TRBD1 (5 bases). V lost 4 bases and J 3 bases, leaving 10 bases between the germline ends. This CDR3 has 13 amino acids. From germline, CDR1 is SEHNR and CDR2 FQNEAQ (reference sequence). The chain's CDR3 is CASSSPTVYEQYF. For the CDR3, the DNA is TGTGCCAGCAGCTCACCGACAGTCTACGAGCAGTACTTC.

Worth noting for this clonotype: This may be a read error: a much more frequent sequence differs by one nucleotide. The V and J genes are TRBV11-2 and TRBJ2-5, with 13 bases identical to TRBD2. The CDR3 has 15 amino acids. Germline loops: CDR1 SGHAT, CDR2 FQNNGV. Losses at the gene ends were 4 bases for V and 3 bases for J; bases not matched to a gene: 2. This chain's CDR3 is CASSYGLAGEETQYF. CDR3 DNA sequence: TGTGCCAGCAGCTACGGACTAGCGGGAGAAGAGACCCAGTACTTC.

This clonotype turned up a few times. V and J are TRBV20-1 and TRBJ2-2; perhaps D is TRBD1 or TRBD2 (5 bases each). Trimming took 1 base from V and 6 from J, leaving 9 bases between them. This CDR3 spans 13 amino acids. The germline V gene encodes CDR1 DFQATT and CDR2 SNEGSKA (reference sequence). This chain's CDR3 is CSARGDGAGELFF. DNA for the CDR3: TGCAGTGCTAGAGGGGACGGGGCCGGGGAGCTGTTTTTT.

This clonotype occurred once. This CDR3 reads CASSLGTTAPSTDTQYF. CDR3 DNA sequence: TGTGCCAGCAGTTTAGGTACGACAGCCCCTAGCACAGATACGCAGTATTTT. V is TRBV12-3 or TRBV12-4 and J is TRBJ2-3; maybe TRBD1 (5 bases). The CDR3 extends over 17 amino acids. V lost 1 base and J 0 bases, leaving 14 bases between the germline ends.